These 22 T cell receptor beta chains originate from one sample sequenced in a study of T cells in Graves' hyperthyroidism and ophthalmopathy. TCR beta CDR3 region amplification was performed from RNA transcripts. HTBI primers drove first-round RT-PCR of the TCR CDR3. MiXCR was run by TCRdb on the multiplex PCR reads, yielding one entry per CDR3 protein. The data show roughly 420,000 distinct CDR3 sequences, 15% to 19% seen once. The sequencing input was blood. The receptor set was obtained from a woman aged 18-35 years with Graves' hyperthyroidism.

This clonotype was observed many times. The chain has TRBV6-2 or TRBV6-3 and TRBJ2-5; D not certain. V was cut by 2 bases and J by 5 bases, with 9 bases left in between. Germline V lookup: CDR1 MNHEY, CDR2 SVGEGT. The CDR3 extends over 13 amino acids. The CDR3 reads CASSYAPRETQYF. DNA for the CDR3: TGTGCCAGCAGTTACGCCCCGAGGGAGACCCAGTACTTC.

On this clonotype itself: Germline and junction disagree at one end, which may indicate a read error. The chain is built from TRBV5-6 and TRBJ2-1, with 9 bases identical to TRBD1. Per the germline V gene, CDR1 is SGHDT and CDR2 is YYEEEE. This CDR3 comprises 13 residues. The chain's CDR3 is CASSRTGGHEQFF. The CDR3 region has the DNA TGCGCCAGCAGCAGAACAGGGGGCCATGAGCAGTTCTTC.

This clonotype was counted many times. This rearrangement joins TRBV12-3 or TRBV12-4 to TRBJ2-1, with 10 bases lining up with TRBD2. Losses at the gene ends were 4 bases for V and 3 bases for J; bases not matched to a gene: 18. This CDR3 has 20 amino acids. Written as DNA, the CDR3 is TGTGCCAGCAGTTCAACCAGATGGACTAGCGGCCAAGTCCTCTACAATGAGCAGTTCTTC. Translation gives CASSSTRWTSGQVLYNEQFF.

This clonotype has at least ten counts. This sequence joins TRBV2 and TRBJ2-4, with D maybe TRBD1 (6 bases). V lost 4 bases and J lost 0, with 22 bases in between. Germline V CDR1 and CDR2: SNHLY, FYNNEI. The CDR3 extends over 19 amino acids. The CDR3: CASSALSFQGRLAKNIQYF. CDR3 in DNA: TGTGCCAGCAGTGCCCTTTCCTTTCAGGGGCGGCTAGCCAAAAACATTCAGTACTTC. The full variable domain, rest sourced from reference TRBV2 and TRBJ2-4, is EPEVTQTPSHQVTQMGQEVILRCVPISNHLYFYWYRQILGQKVEFLVSFYNNEISEKSEIFDDQFSVERPDGSNFTLKIRSTKLEDSAMYFCASSALSFQGRLAKNIQYFGAGTRLSVL.

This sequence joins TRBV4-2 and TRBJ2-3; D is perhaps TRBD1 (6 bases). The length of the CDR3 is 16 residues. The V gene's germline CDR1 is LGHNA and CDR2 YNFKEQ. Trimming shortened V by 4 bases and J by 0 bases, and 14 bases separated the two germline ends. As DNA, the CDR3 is TGTGCCAGCAGCCCCCGAGGGGGAACTAGCACAGATACGCAGTATTTT. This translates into CASSPRGGTSTDTQYF.

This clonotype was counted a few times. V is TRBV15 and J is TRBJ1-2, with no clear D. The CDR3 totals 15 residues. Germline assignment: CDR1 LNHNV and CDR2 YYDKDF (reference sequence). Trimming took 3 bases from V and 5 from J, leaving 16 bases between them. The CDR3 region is CATSSGTTVGYGYTF. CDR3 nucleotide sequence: TGTGCCACCAGCAGCGGAACAACCGTTGGTTATGGCTACACCTTC.

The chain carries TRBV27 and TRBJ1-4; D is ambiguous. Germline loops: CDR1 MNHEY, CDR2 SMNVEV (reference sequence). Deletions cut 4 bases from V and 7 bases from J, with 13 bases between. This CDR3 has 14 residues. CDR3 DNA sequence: TGTGCCAGCAGTTCCCCCCGGGCGGGTGAAAAACTGTTTTTT. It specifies CASSSPRAGEKLFF.

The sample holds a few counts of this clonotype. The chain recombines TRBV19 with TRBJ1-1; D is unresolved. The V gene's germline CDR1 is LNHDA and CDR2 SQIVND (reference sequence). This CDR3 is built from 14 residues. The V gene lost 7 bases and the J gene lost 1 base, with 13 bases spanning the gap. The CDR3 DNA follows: TGTGCCAGTAAGACGACGGACTGGAACACTGAAGCTTTCTTT. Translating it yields CASKTTDWNTEAFF. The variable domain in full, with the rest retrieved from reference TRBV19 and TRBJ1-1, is DGGITQSPKYLFRKEGQNVTLSCEQNLNHDAMYWYRQDPGQGLRLIYYSQIVNDFQKGDIAEGYSVSREKKESFPLTVTSAQKNPTAFYLCASKTTDWNTEAFFGQGTRLTVV.

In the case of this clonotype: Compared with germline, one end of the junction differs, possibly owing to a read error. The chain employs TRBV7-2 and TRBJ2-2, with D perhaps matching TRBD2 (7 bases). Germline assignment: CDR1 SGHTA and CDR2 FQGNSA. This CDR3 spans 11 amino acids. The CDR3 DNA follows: TGTGCCAGCAGCCTTAGGGGGGGGCTGTTTTTT. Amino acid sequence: CASSLRGGLFF.

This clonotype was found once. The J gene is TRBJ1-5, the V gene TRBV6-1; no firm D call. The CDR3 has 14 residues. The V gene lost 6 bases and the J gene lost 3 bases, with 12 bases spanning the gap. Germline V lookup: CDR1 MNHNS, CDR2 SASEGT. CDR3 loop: CASSLGPPNQPQHF. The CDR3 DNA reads TGTGCCAGCAGCCTCGGACCTCCCAATCAGCCCCAGCATTTT.

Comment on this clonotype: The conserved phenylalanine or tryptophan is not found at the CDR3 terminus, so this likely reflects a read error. The CDR3: CASSENGGIAKNIQYL. The CDR3 DNA sequence: TGCGCCAGCAGTGAAAACGGGGGGATAGCCAAAAACATTCAGTACCTC. The rearrangement links TRBV10-2 to TRBJ2-4; 7 bases align to TRBD2. The CDR3 covers 16 residues. The V segment lost 3 bases and the J segment 0 bases; nucleotides outside the gene matches: 5. Germline lookup yields CDR1 WSHSY and CDR2 SAAADI.

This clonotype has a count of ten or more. CDR3 sequence (DNA): TGTGCCAGCAGCTTAGATTCGGGACAGGGGATAGGGTCCCAGTACTTC. It specifies CASSLDSGQGIGSQYF. The J gene is TRBJ2-5, the V gene TRBV11-2, with 10 positions matching TRBD1. Germline lookup yields CDR1 SGHAT and CDR2 FQNNGV. The CDR3 is made up of 16 amino acids. V gave up 0 bases and J gave up 9 bases; unmatched junction bases: 10.

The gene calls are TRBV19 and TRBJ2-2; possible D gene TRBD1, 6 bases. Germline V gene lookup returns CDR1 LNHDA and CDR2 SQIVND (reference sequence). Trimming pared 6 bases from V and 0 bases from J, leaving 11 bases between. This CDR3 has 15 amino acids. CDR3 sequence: CASSRQDTNTGELFF. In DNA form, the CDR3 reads TGTGCCAGTAGCCGACAGGATACGAACACCGGGGAGCTGTTTTTT.

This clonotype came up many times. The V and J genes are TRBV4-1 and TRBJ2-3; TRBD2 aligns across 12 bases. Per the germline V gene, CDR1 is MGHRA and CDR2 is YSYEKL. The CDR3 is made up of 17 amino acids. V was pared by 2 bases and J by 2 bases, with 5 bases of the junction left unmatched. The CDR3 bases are TGCGCCAGCAGCCAACGAGGACTAGCGGGAAACACAGATACGCAGTATTTT. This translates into CASSQRGLAGNTDTQYF.

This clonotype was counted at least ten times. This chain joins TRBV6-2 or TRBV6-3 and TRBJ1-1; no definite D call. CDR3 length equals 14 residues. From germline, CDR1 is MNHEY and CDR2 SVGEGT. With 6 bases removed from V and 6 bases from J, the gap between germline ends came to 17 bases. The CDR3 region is CASRGGNTRAEAFF. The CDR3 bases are TGTGCCAGCAGGGGAGGCAATACTCGCGCTGAAGCTTTCTTT.

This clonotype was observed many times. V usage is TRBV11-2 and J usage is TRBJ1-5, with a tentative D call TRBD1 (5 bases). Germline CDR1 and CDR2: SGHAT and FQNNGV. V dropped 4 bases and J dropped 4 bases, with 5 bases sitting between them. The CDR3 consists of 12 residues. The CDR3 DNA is TGTGCCAGCAGCTCAGGGAATCAGCCCCAGCATTTT. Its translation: CASSSGNQPQHF.

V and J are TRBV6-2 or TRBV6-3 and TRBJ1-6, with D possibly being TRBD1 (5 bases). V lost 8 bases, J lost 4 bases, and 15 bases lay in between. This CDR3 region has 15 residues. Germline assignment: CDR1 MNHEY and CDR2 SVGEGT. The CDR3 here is CASVGQGFYNSPLHF. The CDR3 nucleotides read TGTGCCAGCGTGGGGCAAGGATTTTATAATTCACCCCTCCACTTT.

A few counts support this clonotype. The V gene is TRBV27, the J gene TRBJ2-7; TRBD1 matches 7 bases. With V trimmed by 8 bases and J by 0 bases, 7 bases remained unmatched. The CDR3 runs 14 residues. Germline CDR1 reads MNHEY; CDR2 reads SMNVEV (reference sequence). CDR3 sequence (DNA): TGTGCCAGCCGCCGGGACAGAGCCTCCTACGAGCAGTACTTC. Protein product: CASRRDRASYEQYF.

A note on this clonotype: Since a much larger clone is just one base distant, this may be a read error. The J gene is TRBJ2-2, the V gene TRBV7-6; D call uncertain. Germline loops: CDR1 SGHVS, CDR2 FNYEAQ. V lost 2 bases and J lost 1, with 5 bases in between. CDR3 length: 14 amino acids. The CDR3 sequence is CASSLKENTGELFF. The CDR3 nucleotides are TGTGCCAGCAGCTTAAAAGAGAACACCGGGGAGCTGTTTTTT.

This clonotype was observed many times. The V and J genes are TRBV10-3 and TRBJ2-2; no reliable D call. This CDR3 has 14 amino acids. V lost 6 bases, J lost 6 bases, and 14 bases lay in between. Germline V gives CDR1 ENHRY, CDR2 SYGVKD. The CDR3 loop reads CAIRPFNSPGELFF. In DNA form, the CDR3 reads TGTGCCATCAGGCCCTTTAACAGTCCCGGGGAGCTGTTTTTT.

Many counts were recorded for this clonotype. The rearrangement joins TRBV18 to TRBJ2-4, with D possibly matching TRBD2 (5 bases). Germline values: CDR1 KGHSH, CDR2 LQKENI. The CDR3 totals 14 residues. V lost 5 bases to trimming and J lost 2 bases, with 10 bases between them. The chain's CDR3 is CASSNLASKNIQYF. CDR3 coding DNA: TGTGCCAGCTCAAATCTAGCCTCCAAAAACATTCAGTACTTC.

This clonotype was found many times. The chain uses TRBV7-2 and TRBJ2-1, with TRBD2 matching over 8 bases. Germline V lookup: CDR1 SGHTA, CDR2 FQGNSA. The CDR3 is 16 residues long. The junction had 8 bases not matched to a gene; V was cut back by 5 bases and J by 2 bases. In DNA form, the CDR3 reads TGTGCCAGCAGCCGAGACAGCGGGAGCACCTACAATGAGCAGTTCTTC. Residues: CASSRDSGSTYNEQFF. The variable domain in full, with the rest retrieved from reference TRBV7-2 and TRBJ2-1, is GAGVSQSPSNKVTEKGKDVELRCDPISGHTALYWYRQSLGQGLEFLIYFQGNSAPDKSGLPSDRFSAERTGGSVSTLTIQRTQQEDSAVYLCASSRDSGSTYNEQFFGPGTRLTVL.